The present T cell receptor (beta chain) was sequenced within a study of cytomegalovirus exposure and HLA in healthy donors listed by TCRdb under 2017. General notes on the study: An earlier analysis of approximately 640 of the donors reported approximately 270 Gb of sequence data and roughly 110 million unique TCR beta sequences from about 180 million T cells. Around 330 gigabases of sequencing data and about 92 million unique TCR sequences made up an early release that covered about 640 HLA-typed donors. Of the approximately 400 genotyped donors, 75% to 85% were placed in the genetic ancestry cluster associated with self-reported Caucasian donors. The study was designed to test whether signatures of past pathogen exposure could be identified by cataloging public T cell receptors. The T cell repertoires of 700 or so subjects were profiled by immunosequencing and related to cytomegalovirus serostatus. In addition to the first cohort of 650 to 750 subjects, a separate validation cohort of some 120 different subjects was used. To predict cytomegalovirus infection status, the study brought together high-throughput TCR immunosequencing, statistical association of individual TCRs with disease status, and machine learning. In a later analysis, previously published TCR beta repertoires from 550 to 700 donors were re-analyzed and high-resolution HLA genotyping was added so that TCR occurrence patterns could be studied. Rather than drawing on any new phenotypic data, the later analysis identified candidate immune exposures from TCR beta sequences and the way those sequences occurred across donors. An earlier analysis of around 540 of the donors applied high-throughput TCR beta sequencing to assess whether each TCR beta V gene segment acted as functional or pseudogenic. Alongside the repertoire data, information on donor age, sex, ethnicity and CMV serostatus was compiled. In a later genetic analysis, genome-wide SNP genotypes for about three fifths of the 666 donors were used, and that subset was treated as a discovery cohort. Every discovery cohort repertoire had been produced on one sequencing platform. HLA typing covered class I and class II loci at four-digit resolution. The number of typed donors differed by locus: about 620-630 for A, B, C, DRB1 and DQB1; 522 for DQA1; 606 for DPA1; and 400 to 480 for DPB1. Because of strong linkage in the cohort, roughly five DR-DQ haplotypes were treated as single units for association and clustering. On average, 235,054 unique TCR beta nucleotide sequences were sequenced per donor among 398 genotyped donors of the cohort, with 15% to 20% of those sequences being non-productive. The investigation overall reported the following: Presence/absence analyses assumed roughly uniform sequencing depth across donors, an assumption that may not hold. A further reported finding was that TCR beta sequences accurately predicted the HLA-A and HLA-B alleles for most subjects in the first cohort. A few of the identified cytomegalovirus-associated TCR beta chains were confirmed in vitro to be specific for cytomegalovirus antigens. A cluster of highly shared sequence variants was judged likely to represent a technical artifact of the sequencing pipeline. When HLA alleles, especially DR and DQ, strongly co-occurred, attributing TCR associations to individual alleles was difficult. At a false discovery rate of 0.05, a later analysis linked some 17,000 TCR beta sequences to specific HLA alleles. Most CMV-associated TCR beta chains appeared to be HLA-restricted in a later analysis, and the HLA associations seemed to be driven largely by CMV exposure. A later analysis found that TCR association rates varied across HLA loci, with DRB1 alleles showing the most associated TCRs and HLA-C alleles the fewest. CMV serostatus was the only immune exposure information available for the cohort. The authors suggested that the approach could potentially be extended to other disease states and immunological phenotypes. Because counts were too low, 15 or so rarely observed V segments, including chromosome 9 orphons, were excluded from the earlier analysis of 587 of the donors. Because HLA typing was unavailable for some donors at each locus, only the typed subset was used in association tests. In an earlier analysis of over 550 of the donors, most TCR beta V segments were observed in productive rearrangements about 90% or about 30% of the time, broadly matching IMGT annotations. The classifier was reported to diagnose cytomegalovirus status with high specificity and sensitivity in both the original and validation cohorts. Most TCR sequences were seen in very few donors, while some public TCRs were found in many individuals. A later genetic analysis associated a missense DCLRE1C variant with V-gene and J-gene trimming of TCR beta chains, and an independent cohort replicated the association. Linkage disequilibrium might explain the correlated functional status among segregating V segments, but an unknown experimental factor could not be ruled out. A later analysis found that HLA-associated TCR beta chains were more clonally expanded and had lower generation probabilities than equally common non-associated chains. According to a later genetic analysis, donors in an Asian-associated ancestry cluster had fewer N-insertions in productive TCRs than the approximately 670-donor mean. In the study, some 160 TCR beta chains were listed as associated with cytomegalovirus. Only TCR beta chains were sequenced in this cohort, and the absence of alpha or paired-chain data limited detectable features. According to a later analysis, parvovirus B19, influenza, CMV and Epstein-Barr virus appeared linked to several top co-occurrence clusters.

Receptor libraries were prepared by the immunoSEQ multiplex PCR assay. For the multiplex PCR, a mixture combining 60 forward primers for TCR Vbeta segments and 13 reverse primers for TCR Jbeta segments was used. The CDR3 region of rearranged TCR beta genes was amplified from genomic DNA with a multiplex PCR assay. The Illumina HiSeq System was used to sequence the amplified TCR beta libraries as 87-base-pair reads. The original methods were these. Across the 500 to 750 repertoires, a later analysis counted some 80 million unique TCR beta chains, some 11 million of which were shared by at least two donors. Raw reads were error-corrected and collapsed into unique sequences by a nearest-neighbor algorithm in which closely related sequences were merged to remove PCR and sequencing errors. V, D and J gene segments were assigned by aligning CDR3 sequences to IMGT reference sequences. For a sequence to be retained, at least a six-nucleotide match to both a V gene segment and a J gene segment was required. Rearrangements were called productive when the CDR3 lacked stop codons and stayed in frame with V and J; all others were non-productive. CDR3 was defined according to IMGT convention as the region running from the second conserved V-encoded cysteine to the conserved J-encoded phenylalanine. In an earlier analysis of around 570 of the donors, sequences lacking an unambiguous match to a single V gene segment were excluded. In an earlier analysis of approximately 590 of the donors, V segments were called functional above 56.7% productive rearrangements and were called segregating when the between-donor standard deviation exceeded 5%. A statistical classification framework was built to diagnose cytomegalovirus status from the catalog of TCR beta chain sequences. In a later analysis, TCR nucleotide sequences were compared against IMGT/GENE-DB human TR gene sequences so that V and J genes could be assigned. Using the TCRdist pipeline, a later analysis assigned CDR3 sequences along with most-parsimonious VDJ recombination scenarios. In a later analysis, every TCR beta chain was defined by the combination of its CDR3 amino acid sequence and its V-gene family, and reads without a unique V-gene family were dropped. As a way to deal with suspected cross-contamination and a sequencing artifact, a later analysis dropped hundreds of nucleotide sequences that were highly shared and had low generation probability. For each public chain, a later analysis derived a clonal expansion index from normalized ranks of inferred template counts within each repertoire. In a later analysis, generation probabilities were computed using a VDJ recombination model fitted to out-of-frame rearrangements, and the results were checked against IGoR. In a later analysis, TCR-TCR, TCR-HLA and TCR-CMV co-occurrence was scored with hypergeometric tests, and a repertoire-size bias correction was applied to TCR pairs. A later analysis estimated false discovery rates by permuting HLA or CMV assignments 20 times. In a later analysis, co-occurring TCRs were grouped using DBSCAN, and TCRdist sequence similarity was added for clustering within HLA-allele-positive subsets. Repertoires with fewer than 30,000 or more than 120,000 public chains, plus five repertoires with anomalous nucleotide sharing, were excluded from co-occurrence clustering. As stored in TCRdb, this immuneACCESS dataset retains in-frame rearrangements with V and J assigned. A fraction of the clones does not appear; measured against another copy, unresolved V genes explain less than half of the discrepancy, and the remainder lacks a known reason. V, J and clone size are taken as reported in that table, and D and trimming were inferred from the DNA itself. This sample lists over 150,000 clones; approximately 80% were detected once. The ten biggest clones cover 4% of the sample.

The cohort comprised 666 healthy bone marrow donors. At the time of sampling, every cohort member was nominally healthy, though immune exposures that went unrecorded were likely present. The donor tested CMV seronegative, placing the donor among the 350 or so seronegative members of the cohort. A peripheral blood sample was provided by each donor, and peripheral blood mononuclear cells were used for TCR beta sequencing. Genomic DNA was extracted from the blood cell samples with the Qiagen DNeasy Blood Extraction Kit. Comment on this clone: It has no known antigen specificity. Per-base qualities were not stored, and no clone one base away is much larger.

The sequence came from a woman in her thirties or forties in good health and CMV-seronegative. The sample was PBMCs.

The nucleotide sequence is TGTGCCATCAGTGATAGCGGCTCAGCTGGGGCCAACGTCCTGACTTTC. Translation gives CAISDSGSAGANVLTF. The rearranged segments are TRBV10-3 and TRBJ2-6; TRBD2 might be the D gene, on 6 matching bases. Based on the germline V gene, the CDR1 and CDR2 sequences are ENHRY and SYGVKD. V is cut by 3 bases and J by 2 bases, and the space between the germline ends is 11 bases. The CDR3 measures 16 amino acids from cysteine to phenylalanine. Here the CDR3 DNA is all that survives: 48 bases in frame from base 1.